These 8 T cell receptor beta chains were all obtained from the same sample, sequenced in a study of OX40 agonist ivuxolimab in advanced cancers. Here immunoSEQ multiplex PCR was the method, and the copy in TCRdb shows in-frame clones only, minus some. The sample holds roughly 100,000 clones, around 82% seen once. Sequenced material: CD4+ or CD8+ T cells sorted from blood, taken in a trial of the OX40 agonist ivuxolimab. The receptors shown here come from an adult with an advanced solid tumor such as melanoma, head and neck, liver or kidney cancer.

This clone occurred a few times. V is TRBV4-1 and J is TRBJ1-3; D is unresolved. Germline assignment: CDR1 MGHRA and CDR2 YSYEKL. Deletions cut 3 bases from V and 5 bases from J, with 14 bases between. This CDR3 has 15 residues. The CDR3 region has the DNA TGCGCCAGCAGCCATGGACGAACGTCCAGAAACACCATATATTTT. Protein sequence: CASSHGRTSRNTIYF.

The chain uses TRBV7-3 and TRBJ1-1; D is unresolved. Trimming left V 1 base short and J 0 bases short, with 6 bases between. Germline V lookup: CDR1 SGHTA, CDR2 FQGTGA. The CDR3 consists of 14 residues. The CDR3 loop is CASSLNGMNTEAFF. For the CDR3, the DNA is TGTGCCAGCAGCTTAAACGGAATGAACACTGAAGCTTTCTTT.

The chain combines TRBV5-6 with TRBJ2-5; D is unclear. In germline, CDR1 is SGHDT, CDR2 YYEEEE. This CDR3 contains 15 residues. Between the trimmed V and J ends, which lost 5 bases and 2 bases, there was a span of 16 bases. CDR3 in amino acids: CASRVLGRQQETQYF. The CDR3 bases are TGTGCCAGCAGAGTGCTAGGGCGGCAGCAAGAGACCCAGTACTTC.

V is TRBV4-1 and J is TRBJ2-2; D call uncertain. The CDR3 spans 15 residues. The germline V gene encodes CDR1 MGHRA and CDR2 YSYEKL. Trimming removed 1 base at V and 2 bases at J, with 8 bases between. The CDR3 here is CASSQVLKNTGELFF. DNA of the CDR3: TGCGCCAGCAGCCAAGTTCTCAAAAACACCGGGGAGCTGTTTTTT.

The CDR3 is CARGQGLNTEAFF. The CDR3 bases are TGTGCCAGAGGACAGGGCTTGAACACTGAAGCTTTCTTT. This sequence joins TRBV6-7 and TRBJ1-1, with 8 bases identical to TRBD1. TRBV6-7 is designated an ORF whose function remains uncertain. J gave up 0 bases and V 9 bases, and 3 bases lay outside the gene matches. The CDR3 extends over 13 amino acids.

This clone was picked up a small number of times. The rearrangement links TRBV7-8 to TRBJ2-1; possible D gene TRBD2, 6 bases. The CDR3 runs 15 residues. CDR1 and CDR2 (germline): SGHVS, FQNEAQ. V lost 5 bases to trimming and J lost 6 bases, with 17 bases between them. CDR3 loop: CASSQSGERFNEQFF. DNA for the CDR3: TGTGCCAGCAGCCAATCGGGGGAGAGGTTCAATGAGCAGTTCTTC.

J is TRBJ2-3 and V is TRBV9, with no clear D. The V gene's germline CDR1 is SGDLS and CDR2 YYNGEE. Trimming removed 0 bases from V and 0 bases from J, with 8 bases in between. The CDR3 is made up of 15 amino acids. CDR3 protein: CASSVGAESTDTQYF. In DNA, the CDR3 is TGTGCCAGCAGCGTAGGGGCGGAGAGCACAGATACGCAGTATTTT.

As for this clone: The junction departs from the called germline gene at one end, perhaps through a read error. The chain employs TRBV10-3 and TRBJ2-5; maybe TRBD2 (5 bases). The germline V gene encodes CDR1 ENHRY and CDR2 SYGVKD. The CDR3 is 14 residues long. The CDR3 loop reads CAISEGGLLEPQYF. The CDR3 coding sequence is TGTGCCATCAGTGAAGGCGGGCTGTTAGAGCCCCAGTACTTC.